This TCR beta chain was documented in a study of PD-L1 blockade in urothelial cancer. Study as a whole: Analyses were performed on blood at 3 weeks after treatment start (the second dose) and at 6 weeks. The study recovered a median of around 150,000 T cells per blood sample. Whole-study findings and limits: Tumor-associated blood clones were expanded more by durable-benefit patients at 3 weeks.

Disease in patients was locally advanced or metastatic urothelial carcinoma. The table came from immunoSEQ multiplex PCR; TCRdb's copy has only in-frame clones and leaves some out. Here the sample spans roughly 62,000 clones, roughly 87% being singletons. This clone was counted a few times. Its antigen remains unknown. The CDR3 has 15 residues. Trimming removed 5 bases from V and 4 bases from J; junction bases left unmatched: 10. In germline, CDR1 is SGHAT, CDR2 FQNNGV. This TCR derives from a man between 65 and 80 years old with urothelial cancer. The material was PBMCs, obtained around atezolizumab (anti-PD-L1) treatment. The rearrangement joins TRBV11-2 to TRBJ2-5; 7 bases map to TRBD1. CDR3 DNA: TGTGCCAGCAGCCTTACAGGGGCCGGTTCAGAGACCCAGTACTTC. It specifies CASSLTGAGSETQYF. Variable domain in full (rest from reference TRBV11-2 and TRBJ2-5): EAGVAQSPRYKIIEKRQSVAFWCNPISGHATLYWYQQILGQGPKLLIQFQNNGVVDDSQLPKDRFSAERLKGVDSTLKIQPAKLEDSAVYLCASSLTGAGSETQYFGPGTRLLVL.